This is a list of T cell receptor beta chains from one sample in a study of Graves' ophthalmopathy and Graves' hyperthyroidism. TCRdb itself ran the multiplex PCR reads through MiXCR, one entry per CDR3 protein. This table holds 200,000 to 250,000 distinct CDR3 sequences, about 22% found once. The specimen was peripheral blood. The origin of the receptors is a woman aged 50 to 60 with Graves' ophthalmopathy. The CDR3 runs from the conserved cysteine through the conserved F or W. Fields, in order: D gene, clone size, J gene, V gene, CDR3 protein, CDR3 DNA. The D gene is left open where the match is weak. Size is omitted from some rows. Given values are once, few, many or a class for expanded clones.

>TRBD1|-|TRBJ2-7|TRBV19
CASSKRWTGTSYEQYF
TGTGCCAGTAGTAAACGATGGACAGGGACCTCCTACGAGCAGTACTTC
>-|many|TRBJ2-7|TRBV20-1
CSANSAGEQYF
TGCAGTGCTAATAGCGCTGGCGAGCAGTACTTC
>-|many|TRBJ2-7|TRBV11-2
CASSSALPQYF
TGTGCCAGCAGCTCTGCTCTCCCGCAGTACTTC
>TRBD1|many|TRBJ1-2|TRBV12-3/TRBV12-4
CASSPQGAGYGYTF
TGTGCCAGCAGTCCTCAGGGGGCAGGGTATGGCTACACCTTC
>TRBD1|many|TRBJ1-2|TRBV20-1
CSARVIRDRRGYTF
TGCAGTGCTAGAGTCATCCGGGACAGACGCGGCTACACCTTC
>TRBD1|-|TRBJ2-7|TRBV28
CASITYRGQGAREQYF
TGTGCCAGCATTACATACCGAGGACAGGGGGCGCGGGAGCAGTACTTC
>-|-|TRBJ1-5|TRBV9
CASSPPLECDQPQHF
TGTGCCAGCAGCCCCCCTCTCGAGTGTGATCAGCCCCAGCATTTT
>-|many|TRBJ2-2|TRBV27
CASSFSREAGELFF
TGTGCCAGCAGTTTTTCCAGGGAGGCCGGGGAGCTGTTTTTT
>-|many|TRBJ1-2|TRBV5-4
CASSILGQTNYGYTF
TGTGCCAGCAGCATTCTTGGACAGACCAACTATGGCTACACCTTC
>-|many|TRBJ1-2|TRBV4-1
CASSQVETDHLYGYTF
TGCGCCAGCAGCCAAGTAGAGACAGATCACTTGTATGGCTACACCTTC
>-|many|TRBJ2-2|TRBV2
CASDEGLTGELFF
TGTGCCAGCGACGAGGGGTTGACCGGGGAGCTGTTTTTT
>-|many|TRBJ1-6|TRBV20-1
CSARGTSSSPLHF
TGCAGTGCTAGAGGGACATCGAGTTCACCCCTCCACTTT
>-|many|TRBJ1-6|TRBV12-3/TRBV12-4
CASSEGSSYNSPLHF
TGTGCCAGCAGCGAGGGGAGCTCCTATAATTCACCCCTCCACTTT
>TRBD1|many|TRBJ1-5|TRBV20-1
CSADRGDQPQHF
TGCAGTGCCGACAGGGGGGATCAGCCCCAGCATTTT
>-|many|TRBJ2-7|TRBV5-1
CASSLAGEKQYF
TGCGCCAGCAGCTTGGCCGGGGAGAAGCAGTACTTC
>TRBD2|-|TRBJ2-5|TRBV6-2/TRBV6-3
CAIRRLAGQETQYF
TGTGCCATCCGCAGACTAGCGGGGCAAGAGACCCAGTACTTC
>-|many|TRBJ2-7|TRBV19
CASSISHGNYEQYF
TGTGCCAGTAGTATCTCGCACGGAAACTACGAGCAGTACTTC
>TRBD1|-|TRBJ2-7|TRBV12-3/TRBV12-4
CASSDRGASSYEQYF
TGTGCCAGCAGCGACAGGGGTGCTAGCTCCTACGAGCAGTACTTC
>TRBD1|few|TRBJ1-1|TRBV20-1
CSATHRGTEAFF
TGCAGTGCAACCCACAGGGGAACTGAAGCTTTCTTT
>-|many|TRBJ1-5|TRBV5-1
CASSPNTGNQPQHF
TGCGCCAGCAGCCCTAATACAGGGAATCAGCCCCAGCATTTT
>TRBD2|-|TRBJ2-5|TRBV3-1
CASSQRTSGETQYF
TGTGCCAGCAGCCAAAGGACTAGCGGAGAGACCCAGTACTTC
>-|many|TRBJ2-5|TRBV6-1
CASSPVEGGGETQYF
TGTGCCAGCAGTCCAGTTGAGGGAGGGGGGGAGACCCAGTACTTC
>-|many|TRBJ2-7|TRBV20-1
CSAKVSAVREQYF
TGCAGTGCCAAGGTCTCCGCGGTTCGCGAGCAGTACTTC
>TRBD1|many|TRBJ1-6|TRBV29-1
CSVRTDRDNSPLHF
TGCAGCGTAAGGACCGACAGGGACAATTCACCCCTCCACTTT
>-|once|TRBJ2-7|TRBV12-3/TRBV12-4
CASSLAGLPYEQYF
TGTGCCAGCAGTTTAGCGGGACTTCCTTACGAGCAGTACTTC
>-|many|TRBJ1-1|TRBV28
CASSPDSFTEAFF
TGTGCCAGCAGCCCTGACAGTTTCACTGAAGCTTTCTTT
>TRBD2|few|TRBJ2-1|TRBV12-3/TRBV12-4
CASSPSGRAGRSYNEQFF
TGTGCCAGCAGTCCTAGCGGGAGGGCCGGTAGGTCCTACAATGAGCAGTTCTTC
>TRBD2|-|TRBJ2-7|TRBV18
CASARTSNYYEQYF
TGTGCCAGCGCCCGGACTAGCAATTACTACGAGCAGTACTTC
>-|many|TRBJ1-5|TRBV27
CASRLGFNQPQHF
TGTGCCAGCAGGTTGGGTTTCAATCAGCCCCAGCATTTT
>TRBD2|many|TRBJ2-5|TRBV7-9
CASSAGLVGPETQYF
TGTGCCAGCAGCGCCGGACTAGTCGGGCCAGAGACCCAGTACTTC
>-|many|TRBJ2-4|TRBV2
CASSETGARAGKNIQYF
TGTGCCAGCAGTGAAACTGGGGCTAGAGCTGGCAAAAACATTCAGTACTTC
>-|many|TRBJ2-5|TRBV19
CASSIRETQYF
TGTGCCAGTAGTATAAGGGAGACCCAGTACTTC
>TRBD2|-|TRBJ2-1|TRBV12-5
CASGLVSWEGLKNEQFF
TGTGCTAGTGGTTTGGTATCGTGGGAGGGCCTAAAAAATGAGCAGTTCTTC
>-|-|TRBJ1-2|TRBV6-1
CASRRTYSNYGYTF
TGTGCCAGCAGACGGACCTACAGTAACTATGGCTACACCTTC
>-|many|TRBJ1-1|TRBV28
CASSPTDRSPPGAFF
TGTGCCAGCAGTCCAACTGACAGGTCCCCCCCAGGAGCTTTCTTT
>-|many|TRBJ2-5|TRBV20-1
CSAIVAKETQYF
TGCAGTGCTATCGTAGCAAAAGAGACCCAGTACTTC
>-|many|TRBJ1-1|TRBV20-1
CSAIGGNTEAFF
TGCAGTGCGATAGGTGGAAACACTGAAGCTTTCTTT
>TRBD1|many|TRBJ1-1|TRBV7-8
CASSWGQGRTEAFF
TGTGCCAGCAGCTGGGGACAGGGAAGGACTGAAGCTTTCTTT
>TRBD1|many|TRBJ1-1|TRBV7-9
CASSLGQGGAFF
TGTGCCAGCAGCTTGGGACAGGGGGGGGCTTTCTTT
>TRBD1|many|TRBJ1-2|TRBV7-2
CASSTGTAYGYTF
TGTGCCAGCAGCACCGGGACAGCATATGGCTACACCTTC